Detailed here is one TCR beta chain. What it recognizes is unknown. One junction end disagrees with the germline gene, perhaps due to a read error. Extraction also yielded germline DNA, while blood RNA was obtained from unsorted whole blood. Blood samples of roughly 4 milliliters were drawn preoperatively. The CDR3 totals 16 residues. The germline gives CDR1 MNHEY, CDR2 SVGAGI. Total RNA amounting to 450 to 550 ng was the source from which TCR beta cDNA was made with a constant-region primer. Three nested multiplex PCR rounds, a slightly modified ARM-PCR, produced the libraries for TCR beta. TRBV1-TRBV30 forward primers and a C-beta reverse primer were used in the first two PCR rounds, which each ran for about 10 cycles. MiXCR was run by TCRdb on the multiplex PCR reads, yielding one entry per CDR3 protein. Here the sample spans fewer than 350,000 distinct CDR3 sequences, 65% being singletons. This record comes from a study of tumor-infiltrating lymphocytes in primary liver carcinoma. Study as a whole: All patients, whether men or women, fell within 30 to 69 years of age. Samples yielded about 3.5 to 7.5 million productive TCRbeta reads, similar across tissue types.

Study-wide points: Tumor-adjacent and tumor-blood pairs shared less of their repertoires than tumor region pairs shared.

The sample taken for sequencing was peripheral blood. The clonotype comes from a man aged 35 to 55 with primary liver carcinoma and hepatitis B virus infection. The rearrangement links TRBV6-5 to TRBJ2-7; a possible D gene is TRBD1 (6 bases). The CDR3 DNA reads TGTACCAGCAGTTACGGAGGCAGGGGACATACCTACGAACAGTACTTC. As protein: CTSSYGGRGHTYEQYF.